Below, 20 T cell receptor beta chains from the same sample are listed, as sequenced in a study of cytotoxic CD8 clonotypes in ibrutinib-treated CLL. Generated by immunoSEQ multiplex PCR, the TCRdb table keeps only in-frame clones and is missing some. The sample lists 150,000 to 250,000 clones, around 72% occurring once. The sample here was PBMCs, taken after 24 months of ibrutinib treatment. The receptors originated from a human donor with chronic lymphocytic leukemia.

This clone was found a few times. The rearrangement joins TRBV7-9 to TRBJ1-2, with a possible D match to TRBD1 (5 bases). The CDR3 extends over 12 amino acids. Germline V CDR1 and CDR2: SEHNR, FQNEAQ (reference sequence). The ends were cut back, 6 bases at V and 3 bases at J, with 8 bases in the middle. Written as DNA, the CDR3 is TGTGCCAGCAGGCGGGGGTACTATGGCTACACCTTC. Amino acid sequence: CASRRGYYGYTF.

This rearrangement joins TRBV10-3 to TRBJ2-3; possibly TRBD2 for D (5 bases). The V end was cut by 6 bases, the J end by 6 bases, with 13 bases between. Germline-derived CDR1 and CDR2 are ENHRY and SYGVKD. The CDR3 totals 13 residues. The DNA of the CDR3 is TGTGCCATCAGCCCGAACTTAGCGGATACGCAGTATTTT. Its translation: CAISPNLADTQYF.

The chain recombines TRBV4-1 with TRBJ2-7; TRBD1 matches 7 bases. The junction had 6 bases not matched to a gene; V was cut back by 1 base and J by 3 bases. The CDR3 extends over 15 amino acids. CDR1 and CDR2 from the germline V gene are MGHRA and YSYEKL. The CDR3 DNA sequence: TGCGCCAGCAGCCAAGGATGGCAGGGGGACTACGAGCAGTACTTC. This gives the protein CASSQGWQGDYEQYF.

V usage is TRBV13 and J usage is TRBJ2-1; D might be TRBD2 (5 bases). Trimming cost V 5 bases and J 0 bases, with 26 bases left between them. The CDR3 has 20 amino acids. The germline V gene encodes CDR1 PRHDT and CDR2 FYEKMQ (reference sequence). The CDR3 spells CASSPRPVASGVRSYNEQFF. CDR3 DNA sequence: TGTGCCAGCAGCCCCCGGCCTGTGGCTTCCGGGGTTCGCTCCTACAATGAGCAGTTCTTC.

The chain couples TRBV28 to TRBJ1-2, with 7 positions matching TRBD1. Germline trimming cut 7 bases from V and 4 bases from J; bases unmatched to any gene: 9. This CDR3 region has 14 residues. Germline assignment: CDR1 MDHEN and CDR2 SYDVKM. The CDR3: CASTKTGIFYGYTF. The CDR3 region has the DNA TGTGCCAGCACCAAGACAGGGATTTTCTATGGCTACACCTTC.

The chain has TRBV5-6 and TRBJ2-5; the match to TRBD2 covers 12 bases. V lost 4 bases and J lost 5; bases outside the gene matches: 6. CDR3 size: 15 residues. CDR1 and CDR2 from the germline V gene are SGHDT and YYEEEE. The CDR3 spells CASSVWTSGIETQYF. As DNA, the CDR3 is TGTGCCAGCAGCGTTTGGACTAGCGGGATTGAGACCCAGTACTTC.

The chain has TRBV18 and TRBJ2-1; the match to TRBD2 covers 8 bases. The germline CDR1 and CDR2 sequences are KGHSH and LQKENI. This CDR3 comprises 12 residues. With V trimmed by 5 bases and J by 10 bases, 4 bases remained unmatched. CDR3: CASSGAGDEQFF. CDR3 bases: TGTGCCAGCTCAGGAGCGGGAGACGAGCAGTTCTTC.

The rearrangement joins TRBV5-5 to TRBJ1-2; no definite D call. The germline CDR1 and CDR2 sequences are SGHKS and YYEKEE (reference sequence). CDR3 length equals 14 residues. V lost 0 bases and J 4 bases, leaving 10 bases between the germline ends. The CDR3 is CASSLGSPPYGYTF. In nucleotides, the CDR3 is TGTGCCAGCAGCTTGGGCAGTCCCCCCTATGGCTACACCTTC.

The rearrangement uses TRBV29-1 and TRBJ1-3; TRBD1 agrees at 8 bases. The CDR3 length is 13 residues. The germline V gene encodes CDR1 SQVTM and CDR2 ANQGSEA. J lost 1 base, V lost 7 bases, and 3 bases had no gene match. The CDR3: CSARTGSGNTIYF. CDR3 bases: TGCAGCGCCAGGACAGGGTCTGGAAACACCATATATTTT.

Notes on this clone: Other nucleotide sequences from this sample produce the same CDR3. This chain connects TRBV9 to TRBJ2-3; D gene uncertain. Trimming took 0 bases from V and 6 from J, leaving 2 bases between them. The CDR3 totals 11 residues. The germline gives CDR1 SGDLS, CDR2 YYNGEE. CDR3 region: CASSVADTQYF. In nucleotides, the CDR3 is TGTGCCAGCAGCGTAGCGGATACGCAGTATTTT.

CDR3: CASSLVTSGDTGELFF. Written as DNA, the CDR3 is TGCGCCAGCAGCTTGGTGACTAGCGGGGATACCGGGGAGCTGTTTTTT. The chain carries TRBV5-1 and TRBJ2-2, with TRBD2 matching over 11 bases. This CDR3 is 16 amino acids long. Unmatched junction bases numbered 3, after V lost 0 bases and J lost 5 bases. Germline CDR1 SGHRS, CDR2 YFSETQ.

V usage is TRBV5-1 and J usage is TRBJ2-2; the D is unclear. The CDR3 is 17 amino acids. V lost 0 bases, J lost 1 base, and 13 bases lay in between. Germline loops: CDR1 SGHRS, CDR2 YFSETQ. CDR3 bases: TGCGCCAGCAGCTTGGCCTCCCGGAACTTGAACACCGGGGAGCTGTTTTTT. It encodes CASSLASRNLNTGELFF.

In its sample, this clone was seen a few times. The rearrangement joins TRBV6-5 to TRBJ2-2; weak D call: TRBD2 (5 bases). Trimming shortened V by 5 bases and J by 8 bases, and 15 bases separated the two germline ends. The CDR3 spans 14 residues. CDR1 and CDR2 (germline): MNHEY, SVGAGI. In DNA, the CDR3 is TGTGCCAGCAGTCAACTGAGGGCCAGAGGGGAGCTGTTTTTT. It is translated as CASSQLRARGELFF.

As DNA, the CDR3 is TGTGCCTGGAAACCCTCCGGGACACAGGTCTACGAGCAGTACTTC. Protein product: CAWKPSGTQVYEQYF. V usage is TRBV30 and J usage is TRBJ2-7; weak D call: TRBD1 (6 bases). The CDR3 has 15 amino acids. Germline V CDR1 and CDR2: GTSNPN, SVGIG (reference sequence). Trimming stripped 4 bases from V and 3 bases from J, with 19 bases between.

This clone was picked up a small number of times. The chain uses TRBV27 and TRBJ1-2, with 10 bases identical to TRBD1. The CDR3 length is 14 residues. CDR1 is MNHEY and CDR2 is SMNVEV in the germline V gene (reference sequence). V was clipped by 5 bases and J by 5 bases; unmatched bases: 5. CDR3 coding DNA: TGTGCCAGCAGTGGGGGACAGGGGAGGTATGGCTACACCTTC. Residues: CASSGGQGRYGYTF.

The chain joins TRBV11-2 to TRBJ2-7; D may match TRBD1 or TRBD2 (6 bases each). With 3 bases removed from V and 6 bases from J, the gap between germline ends came to 18 bases. The CDR3 runs 15 residues. Looked up from germline, CDR1 is SGHAT and CDR2 is FQNNGV. This CDR3 reads CASSFVGDGGIEQYF. The CDR3 DNA sequence: TGTGCCAGCAGCTTCGTTGGCGACGGGGGCATCGAGCAGTACTTC.

The chain couples TRBV7-7 to TRBJ1-1; D gene uncertain. Trimming cost V 5 bases and J 0 bases, with 7 bases left between them. There are 13 residues in the CDR3. The germline CDR1 and CDR2 sequences are SSHAT and FNYEAQ (reference sequence). The CDR3 region has the DNA TGTGCCAGCAGCCCCCGGGTGAACACTGAAGCTTTCTTT. Its translation: CASSPRVNTEAFF.

Here the CDR3 reads CASSYWGQSSYNEQFF. The CDR3 DNA sequence: TGTGCCAGCAGTTACTGGGGACAGAGCTCCTACAATGAGCAGTTCTTC. The rearrangement links TRBV6-6 to TRBJ2-1, with 7 bases lining up with TRBD1. CDR3 length equals 16 residues. CDR1 is MNHNY, CDR2 SVGAGI, per germline (reference sequence). With V trimmed by 1 base and J by 0 bases, 3 bases remained unmatched.

J is TRBJ2-1 and V is TRBV19; 11 positions agree with TRBD2. Germline trimming cut 6 bases from V and 4 bases from J; bases unmatched to any gene: 5. The CDR3 extends over 15 amino acids. The V gene's germline CDR1 is LNHDA and CDR2 SQIVND (reference sequence). The CDR3 DNA sequence: TGTGCCAGTAGGATGACTAGCGGGACGTACAATGAGCAGTTCTTC. Translating it yields CASRMTSGTYNEQFF.

This rearrangement joins TRBV19 to TRBJ2-1; 7 bases match TRBD2. The CDR3 is 16 residues long. V lost 3 bases and J lost 4; bases outside the gene matches: 9. Germline CDR1 reads LNHDA; CDR2 reads SQIVND (reference sequence). This chain's CDR3 is CASSILRGYPYNEQFF. As DNA, the CDR3 is TGTGCCAGTAGTATCTTGCGGGGGTACCCGTACAATGAGCAGTTCTTC. Looking up the rest from reference TRBV19 and TRBJ2-1 gives the full variable domain: DGGITQSPKYLFRKEGQNVTLSCEQNLNHDAMYWYRQDPGQGLRLIYYSQIVNDFQKGDIAEGYSVSREKKESFPLTVTSAQKNPTAFYLCASSILRGYPYNEQFFGPGTRLTVL.